This T cell receptor beta chain was recorded in a study of regulatory T cells in long-lasting Graves disease (dated by TCRdb to 2020 to 2022). Looking at the study overall: Newly diagnosed Graves' disease patients had taken antithyroid drugs for less than 3 months. Persistent Graves' disease patients were compared with newly diagnosed Graves' disease patients by peripheral blood TCR sequencing and RNA sequencing. The study was registered as a clinical trial and conducted in China. A total of around 35 samples underwent TCR sequencing: 13 from persistent and some 20 from newly diagnosed Graves' disease patients. Paper-wide results and their limitations: The authors noted that the small sample size was a limitation that may lower accuracy. Compared with newly diagnosed patients, persistent Graves' disease patients had lower TCR Shannon entropy and fewer highly expanded clones, which suggests clonal expansion. Persistent patients shared more public clonotypes among themselves (over 2,500) than newly diagnosed patients did (roughly 920). Persistent disease showed preferential use of TRBV28, TRBJ1-2 and TRBJ2-5, whereas newly diagnosed disease favored TRBV20-1 and TRBJ2-1. Only peripheral blood was studied, because thyroid tissue, the primary lesion, was inaccessible. Sequencing and analysis were restricted to the TCR beta chain.

Explained via the paper, the time point label denotes: newly diagnosed GD, antithyroid drugs for less than 3 months. For both TCR sequencing and RNA sequencing, RNA was extracted from PBMCs in TRIzol. Graves' disease was diagnosed according to American Thyroid Association guidelines. Patients for the study were recruited at an endocrinology department in Xi'an, China. From each patient, about 9.7 milliliters of peripheral blood was collected into an EDTA anticoagulant tube. Ficoll Paque Plus density gradient separation was used to isolate PBMCs, and no additional T cell sorting was done. RNA quality was checked with an Agilent 2100 Bioanalyzer and agarose gel, and concentration with a NanoDrop 2000. This clonotype was observed at least ten times. Its antigen target is currently unknown. It has no much larger one-base neighbor in the sample; base qualities were not kept. To prepare the library, multiplex PCR was applied. The sequencing machine was an Illumina HiSeq 4000. iRepertoire HTBI primers and Arm-PCR amplification of CDR3 regions were used to construct TCR beta libraries. PCR products were gel purified before sequencing. The original methods were these. Gene usage analysis of CDR3 amino acid clonotypes used the approximately 62 TRBV and around 13 TRBJ segments found across samples. COPE and FqMerger were used to merge filtered high-quality paired reads into contigs. BLAST was used to align contigs to the IMGT TRBV, TRBD and TRBJ reference genes, and CDR3 was defined following IMGT. Highly expanded clones were defined as clonotypes with a frequency above 0.1%. Shannon entropy served as the measure of repertoire diversity, while the Gini coefficient captured V-J evenness. A clonotype was considered public if more than one individual shared it. The public reads were run again by TCRdb, first through fastp at Q25 and then through MiXCR, and only productive beta chains were kept. Each entry merges the rows of one CDR3 protein and shows their most common DNA and genes. The V and J calls follow TCRdb's processing rather than the paper's. For this sample the table gives 350,000 to 500,000 distinct CDR3 sequences, of which less than 15% were detected only once. Around a sixth of the sample comes from the top ten.

CDR1 and CDR2 are drawn from the germline V gene: SGHRS, YFSETQ. The CDR3 contains 14 residues, cysteine and phenylalanine counted. CDR3 DNA only is kept here, 42 bases in frame from base 1. V and J are trimmed by 4 bases and 7 bases, and the gene matches miss 10 bases of the junction. These data were likewise used in another study, on T cells in Graves' hyperthyroidism and ophthalmopathy. The second paper states: Stable Graves' hyperthyroidism was defined as the absence of progression to ophthalmopathy over 18 months of follow-up. Hyperthyroidism patients were aged 18 to 65 years and newly diagnosed, with disease duration of less than 2 months. Patients with uncontrolled infections, other autoimmune diseases, pregnancy or lactation were excluded. Diagnoses were based on clinical symptoms, serum thyroxine and TRAb, thyroid ultrasound and orbital computed tomography. For the first round of RT-PCR on the TCR CDR3, the HTBI primer set was used together with the Qiagen OneStep RT-PCR kit. Blood samples also contained most of the expanded thyroid clonotypes (frequency above 0.001), which suggests that blood repertoires may reflect thyroid immune responses. In cross-validation, a model built on a 13 V-J signature told ophthalmopathy apart from stable hyperthyroidism with less than 90% sensitivity and 81% to 82% specificity, and in testing the same model reached 80%/75%. In validation, the model predicted progression to ophthalmopathy with 55% to 71% sensitivity and less than 75% specificity, a median of 6.5 months before onset. To identify distinguishing TCR V-J signatures, a discovery cohort of roughly 100 patients was used, comprising roughly 45 with Graves' ophthalmopathy and under 60 with stable Graves' hyperthyroidism. Prospective prediction of ophthalmopathy was tested in an independent validation cohort of 18 hyperthyroidism patients and 15 to 17 patients who later progressed to ophthalmopathy. The approximately 97 discovery patients were randomly divided into training and test sets at a 7:3 ratio. Thyroid tissue and blood T-cell repertoires from six Graves' hyperthyroidism patients were also compared in the study. After sampling, hyperthyroidism patients received methimazole starting at 30 mg daily, and ophthalmopathy patients received high-dose intravenous methylprednisolone. A second multiplex PCR round built the libraries, followed by size selection and purification. Sequencing of the libraries was done on an Illumina HiSeq2000 using paired-end 100 bp reads. SOAPnuke was used to process the raw data, throwing out any read that contained adapters or uncalled bases, had a mean Phred below 15, or lacked an exact constant-primer or identifier match. High-quality paired reads were merged with COPE v1.2.5, and unique nucleotide sequences were defined as clonotypes. MiTCR v1.1 was used to align the clonotypes against IMGT TRBV, TRBD and TRBJ reference segments. The analysis was restricted to V-J combinations with a frequency above 0.0001, which together covered 99% to 99.2% of the repertoires. A TCS score was defined as the ratio between F50 (clonal expansion) and ExV (chaos), using BLOSUM62-based TCRdist between CDR3 peptides within each V-J. Welch's t-statistics and random forest reduced around 510 V-J features to about 12, which were used in a naive Bayes classifier (R e1071). Sample size was not statistically predetermined, and blinding of investigators to group allocation was not performed. The paper reports TCR Vbeta CDR3 sequencing of approximately 140 peripheral blood samples: fewer than 50 ophthalmopathy, fewer than 85 hyperthyroidism and around 17 progressor patients.

The sample here was peripheral blood mononuclear cells (PBMCs), taken at new diagnosis, from a patient treated with antithyroid drugs. The receptor chain draws on TRBV5-1 and TRBJ2-7; 8 bases in between match TRBD1. The clonotype was recovered from a woman aged 45-59 years with Graves disease. Donor details come from another sample of the same person, matched by shared clones. The CDR3 loop reads CASSRGTGPWEQYF. Read as DNA, the sequence is TGCGCCAGCAGCAGGGGGACAGGCCCATGGGAGCAGTACTTC.